These 3 T cell receptor beta chains share one sample of origin, sequenced in a study of blood T cell repertoires in COVID-19. The table came from immunoSEQ multiplex PCR; TCRdb's copy has only in-frame clones and leaves some out. The sample includes 130,000 to 150,000 clones, approximately 84% of them seen just once. Sequenced: peripheral blood. The receptors here all came from a human donor with acute or convalescent COVID-19. The donor label of this sample is uncertain.

This chain links TRBV5-4 with TRBJ1-2; unclear D gene. The CDR3 totals 12 residues. CDR1 SGHNT and CDR2 YYREEE come from the germline V gene (reference sequence). Trimming pared 3 bases from V and 3 bases from J, leaving 6 bases between. CDR3 nucleotides: TGTGCCAGCAGCTCCCCGGACTATGGCTACACCTTC. The encoded protein is CASSSPDYGYTF.

The chain uses TRBV7-2 and TRBJ1-6; the match to TRBD1 covers 11 bases. The CDR3 has 16 amino acids. Germline V gene sequence: CDR1 SGHTA, CDR2 FQGNSA. Germline trimming cut 3 bases from V and 5 bases from J; bases unmatched to any gene: 3. The CDR3 DNA reads as TGTGCCAGCAGCTTGAGGGGACAGGGGGATAATTCACCCCTCCACTTT. Translation: CASSLRGQGDNSPLHF. The variable domain in full, with the rest retrieved from reference TRBV7-2 and TRBJ1-6, is GAGVSQSPSNKVTEKGKDVELRCDPISGHTALYWYRQSLGQGLEFLIYFQGNSAPDKSGLPSDRFSAERTGGSVSTLTIQRTQQEDSAVYLCASSLRGQGDNSPLHFGNGTRLTVT.

V and J are TRBV7-2 and TRBJ1-1; 8 nucleotides line up with TRBD1. The CDR3 contains 15 residues. After removal of 3 bases from V and 1 base from J, the junction contained 4 bases not matched to a gene. Germline loops: CDR1 SGHTA, CDR2 FQGNSA. The CDR3 region has the DNA TGTGCCAGCAGCTTTTGGACAGGGAAGAACACTGAAGCTTTCTTT. Translated, it gives CASSFWTGKNTEAFF.